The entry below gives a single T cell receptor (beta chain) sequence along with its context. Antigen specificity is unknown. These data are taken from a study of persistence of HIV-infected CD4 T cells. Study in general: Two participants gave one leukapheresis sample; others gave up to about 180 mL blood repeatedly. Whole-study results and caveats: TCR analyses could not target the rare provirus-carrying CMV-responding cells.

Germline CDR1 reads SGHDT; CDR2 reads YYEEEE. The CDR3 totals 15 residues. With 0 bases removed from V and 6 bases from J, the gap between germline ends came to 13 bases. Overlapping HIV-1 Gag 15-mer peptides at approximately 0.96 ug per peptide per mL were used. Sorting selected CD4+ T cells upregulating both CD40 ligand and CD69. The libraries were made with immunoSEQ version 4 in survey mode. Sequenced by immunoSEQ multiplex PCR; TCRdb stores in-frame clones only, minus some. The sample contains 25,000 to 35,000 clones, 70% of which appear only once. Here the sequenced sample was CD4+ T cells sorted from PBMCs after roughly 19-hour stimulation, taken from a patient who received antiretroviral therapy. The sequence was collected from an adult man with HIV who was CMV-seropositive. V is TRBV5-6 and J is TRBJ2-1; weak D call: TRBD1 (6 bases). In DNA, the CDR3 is TGTGCCAGCAGCTTGGGGGGGCAGGGGCTCAATGAGCAGTTCTTC. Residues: CASSLGGQGLNEQFF. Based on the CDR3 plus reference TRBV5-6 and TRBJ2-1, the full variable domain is DAGVTQSPTHLIKTRGQQVTLRCSPKSGHDTVSWYQQALGQGPQFIFQYYEEEERQRGNFPDRFSGHQFPNYSSELNVNALLLGDSALYLCASSLGGQGLNEQFFGPGTRLTVL.